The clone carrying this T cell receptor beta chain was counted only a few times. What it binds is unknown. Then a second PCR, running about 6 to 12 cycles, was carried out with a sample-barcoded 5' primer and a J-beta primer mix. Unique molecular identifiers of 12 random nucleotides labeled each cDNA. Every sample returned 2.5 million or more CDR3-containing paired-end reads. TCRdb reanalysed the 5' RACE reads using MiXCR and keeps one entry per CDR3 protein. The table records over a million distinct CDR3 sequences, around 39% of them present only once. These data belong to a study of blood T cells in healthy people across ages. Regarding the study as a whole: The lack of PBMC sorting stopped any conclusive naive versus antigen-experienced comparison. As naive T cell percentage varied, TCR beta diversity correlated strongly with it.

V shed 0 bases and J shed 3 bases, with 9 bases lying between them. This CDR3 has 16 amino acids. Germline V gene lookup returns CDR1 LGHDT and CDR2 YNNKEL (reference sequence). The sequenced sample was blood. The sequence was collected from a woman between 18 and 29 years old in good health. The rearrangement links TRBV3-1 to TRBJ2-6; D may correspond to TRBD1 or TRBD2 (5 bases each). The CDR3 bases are TGTGCCAGCAGCCAAGATATTGGGGGTGGGGCCAACGTCCTGACTTTC. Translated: CASSQDIGGGANVLTF.